A single sample is the source of the 23 T cell receptor beta chains below, sequenced in a study of post-analysis software for immune sequencing data. Antigens for these TCRs are unknown. Included in the TCR beta cDNA libraries were unique molecular identifiers. TCRdb processed the PCR reads anew with MiXCR; each CDR3 protein has one entry. The repertoire consists of about 760,000 distinct CDR3 sequences, with roughly 27% occurring once and the leading ten covering more than 0.45%. General study results and limits: Among 5 or 6 TRBV segments more frequent in patients than controls were TRBV5-6, TRBV5-1 and TRBV20-1.

The specimen was blood. All receptors derive from a girl aged 5 to 17 with multiple sclerosis.

This sequence joins TRBV12-3 or TRBV12-4 and TRBJ1-5; D remains unclear. The V and J ends lost 6 bases and 1 base respectively, with 16 bases between them. The CDR3 runs to 16 residues. The chain's CDR3 is CASSRSGVRSNQPQHF. CDR3 DNA: TGTGCCAGCAGCCGTTCTGGGGTCCGGAGCAATCAGCCCCAGCATTTT.

This clonotype showed up just a few times. The chain couples TRBV6-2 or TRBV6-3 to TRBJ2-7; maybe TRBD2 (6 bases). The CDR3 length is 16 residues. The germline V and J ends were trimmed by 2 bases and 4 bases, with 18 bases remaining between them. CDR1 is MNHEY, CDR2 SVGEGT, per germline. CDR3 DNA sequence: TGTGCCAGCAGTTACGTAGCGGCGCTACGGAATTACGAGCAGTACTTC. Encoded protein: CASSYVAALRNYEQYF.

This clonotype was seen only a few times. V gene TRBV5-1 combines with J gene TRBJ2-4; TRBD1 aligns across 10 bases. CDR3 length: 16 residues. With V trimmed by 4 bases and J by 0 bases, 4 bases remained unmatched. Germline values: CDR1 SGHRS, CDR2 YFSETQ. The DNA for the CDR3 is TGCGCCAGCAGCCCCGGGACAGGGGTAGCCAAAAACATTCAGTACTTC. This gives the protein CASSPGTGVAKNIQYF.

This chain links TRBV5-6 with TRBJ2-7, with a tentative D call TRBD2 (5 bases). This CDR3 has 14 residues. Per the germline V gene, CDR1 is SGHDT and CDR2 is YYEEEE. Trimming pared 0 bases from V and 5 bases from J, leaving 12 bases between. The CDR3 DNA sequence: TGTGCCAGCAGCTTGGCTTGGACTGGGGACGAGCAGTACTTC. Amino acid sequence: CASSLAWTGDEQYF. The full variable domain, with the rest looked up from reference TRBV5-6 and TRBJ2-7, is DAGVTQSPTHLIKTRGQQVTLRCSPKSGHDTVSWYQQALGQGPQFIFQYYEEEERQRGNFPDRFSGHQFPNYSSELNVNALLLGDSALYLCASSLAWTGDEQYFGPGTRLTVT.

Remarks on this clonotype: The junction shows a germline mismatch at one end, possibly a read error. The DNA of the CDR3 is TGTGCCCGCAGTGACCTAGCCAAAAACATTCAGTACTTC. Its translation: CARSDLAKNIQYF. V usage is TRBV12-3 or TRBV12-4 and J usage is TRBJ2-4, with D unclear. This CDR3 region has 13 residues.

The chain is built from TRBV7-2 and TRBJ1-6, with 9 nucleotides matching TRBD1. CDR1 is SGHTA and CDR2 is FQGNSA in the germline V gene. This CDR3 has 13 residues. V lost 5 bases, J lost 14 bases, and 7 bases stayed unmatched. The CDR3 coding sequence is TGTGCCAGCAGCGCCGACAGGGGGAGGGCCCTCCACTTT. Translation: CASSADRGRALHF.

In regard to this clonotype: A junction end diverges from the germline sequence, so it may reflect a read error. V usage is TRBV20-1 and J usage is TRBJ2-1; tentatively, D is TRBD1 (6 bases). The length of the CDR3 is 14 residues. The V gene's germline CDR1 is DFQATT and CDR2 SNEGSKA (reference sequence). CDR3 DNA sequence: TGCAGTGCTGGGGAGCCGGACAGAAACAATGAGCAGTTCTTT. It specifies CSAGEPDRNNEQFF.

This clonotype was seen once. V gene TRBV5-1 combines with J gene TRBJ1-4, with a possible D match to TRBD1 (6 bases). CDR3 size: 15 residues. The V gene's germline CDR1 is SGHRS and CDR2 YFSETQ. Trimming removed 4 bases from V and 0 bases from J, with 10 bases in between. CDR3 sequence reads: CASSRGAATNEKLFF. The CDR3 nucleotides are TGCGCCAGCAGCAGGGGGGCGGCAACTAATGAAAAACTGTTTTTT.

V gene TRBV7-2 combines with J gene TRBJ1-4; D is possibly TRBD1 (5 bases). The CDR3 is 15 amino acids. The V end lost 5 bases, the J end lost 3 bases, and 13 bases lay between the germline ends. Germline V gene lookup returns CDR1 SGHTA and CDR2 FQGNSA. The CDR3 loop reads CASSGSPGANEKLFF. CDR3 sequence (DNA): TGTGCCAGCAGCGGGAGCCCGGGGGCTAATGAAAAACTGTTTTTT.

This clonotype was observed a few times. The chain has TRBV7-2 and TRBJ2-7; D uncertain. The CDR3 length is 13 residues. V was trimmed by 6 bases and J by 9 bases, leaving 18 bases between them. Germline V gene sequence: CDR1 SGHTA, CDR2 FQGNSA. CDR3 in DNA: TGTGCCAGCAGTCGAGAACCGGCCGGCTTGCAGTACTTC. Protein: CASSREPAGLQYF.

In this sample, this clonotype turned up once. The chain uses TRBV5-4 and TRBJ2-1; the match to TRBD1 covers 7 bases. V lost 3 bases, J lost 4 bases, and 10 bases stayed unmatched. In germline, CDR1 is SGHNT, CDR2 YYREEE (reference sequence). CDR3 size: 16 residues. Here the CDR3 reads CASSSPPTGSYNEQFF. The CDR3 DNA reads TGTGCCAGCAGCTCCCCCCCGACAGGGTCTTACAATGAGCAGTTCTTC.

The genes are TRBV20-1 and TRBJ1-5; D is unresolved. Germline lookup yields CDR1 DFQATT and CDR2 SNEGSKA (reference sequence). V was pared by 1 base and J by 2 bases, with 12 bases between. The CDR3 has 15 amino acids. The CDR3 loop reads CSARGVEDRNQPQHF. CDR3 DNA sequence: TGCAGTGCTAGAGGGGTGGAAGACCGCAATCAGCCCCAGCATTTT.

In this sample, this clonotype turned up a few times. This chain uses TRBV20-1 with TRBJ2-3, with 7 positions matching TRBD2. The CDR3 spans 12 residues. Germline V gene data show CDR1 as DFQATT and CDR2 as SNEGSKA (reference sequence). Unmatched junction bases numbered 5, after V lost 5 bases and J lost 6 bases. CDR3 loop: CSADGTTDTQYF. The CDR3 DNA is TGCAGTGCTGATGGGACTACCGATACGCAGTATTTT.

This clonotype has just a few counts. CDR3 in DNA: TGTGCCAGCAGCCCAAGCGGGAGGTTACTCTACAATGAGCAGTTCTTC. This gives the protein CASSPSGRLLYNEQFF. This chain connects TRBV12-3 or TRBV12-4 to TRBJ2-1; 9 bases fit TRBD2. This CDR3 spans 16 amino acids. J gave up 3 bases and V 6 bases, and 9 bases lay outside the gene matches.

This clonotype was detected only a few times. This chain connects TRBV20-1 to TRBJ1-1, with no clear D. Germline CDR1 DFQATT, CDR2 SNEGSKA (reference sequence). The CDR3 is 11 residues long. The V gene lost 2 bases and the J gene lost 4 bases, with 5 bases spanning the gap. In DNA form, the CDR3 reads TGCAGTGCTAGAATTTCCACTGAAGCTTTCTTT. It encodes CSARISTEAFF.

This clonotype has a handful of counts. The V call is TRBV6-5, the J call TRBJ1-5, with D tentatively TRBD1 (6 bases). The CDR3 is made up of 16 amino acids. From germline, CDR1 is MNHEY and CDR2 SVGAGI. With 3 bases removed from V and 3 bases from J, the gap between germline ends came to 15 bases. The CDR3 nucleotides read TGTGCCAGCAGTTATAGGGGGGGCACGACCAATCAGCCCCAGCATTTT. Translation: CASSYRGGTTNQPQHF.

This chain connects TRBV6-2 or TRBV6-3 to TRBJ2-1, with 8 bases aligning to TRBD2. Trimming removed 5 bases from V and 7 bases from J; junction bases left unmatched: 10. The CDR3 has 15 amino acids. From germline, CDR1 is MNHEY and CDR2 SVGEGT. In nucleotides, the CDR3 is TGTGCCAGCAGTATCACTAGCGGAGGAGGGAATGAGCAGTTCTTC. Its protein product is CASSITSGGGNEQFF.

The rearrangement uses TRBV6-5 and TRBJ1-1; TRBD1 matches 7 bases. Per germline, CDR1 MNHEY and CDR2 SVGAGI. Trimming took 6 bases from V and 3 from J; bases not matched to a gene: 4. This CDR3 comprises 13 residues. DNA of the CDR3: TGTGCCAGCAGCTCCGACAGGGACACTGAAGCTTTCTTT. This translates into CASSSDRDTEAFF.

The V gene is TRBV4-3, the J gene TRBJ2-7; D might be TRBD1 or TRBD2, each matching 6 bases. This CDR3 has 15 amino acids. Germline lookup yields CDR1 LGHNA and CDR2 YSLEER. V was clipped by 0 bases and J by 0 bases, with 9 bases between them. CDR3 sequence: CASSQDWGASYEQYF. CDR3 DNA: TGCGCCAGCAGCCAAGATTGGGGGGCCTCCTACGAGCAGTACTTC.

V gene TRBV14 combines with J gene TRBJ2-5; D is undetermined. The CDR3 covers 16 residues. The V gene lost 0 bases and the J gene lost 4 bases, with 15 bases spanning the gap. Germline V gene sequence: CDR1 SGHDN, CDR2 FVKESK. The chain's CDR3 is CASSQEGPTTGETQYF. CDR3 coding DNA: TGTGCCAGCAGCCAAGAAGGTCCGACGACGGGAGAGACCCAGTACTTC.

With regard to this clonotype: Its ends do not fully match the called genes, so a read error is possible. The V and J genes are TRBV10-1 and TRBJ2-7, with 9 bases aligning to TRBD1. There are 17 residues in the CDR3. The germline V gene has CDR1 WNHNN and CDR2 SYGVQD (reference sequence). CDR3 amino acids: CVSSGGATGTGPYEQYF. The CDR3 bases are TGCGTCAGCAGTGGGGGGGCAACCGGGACAGGGCCCTACGAGCAGTACTTC.

This clonotype turned up a few times. The junction shows a germline mismatch at one end, possibly a read error. The chain couples TRBV12-3 or TRBV12-4 to TRBJ2-7; 11 nucleotides line up with TRBD2. This CDR3 region has 15 residues. CDR3 sequence reads: CASSLAGGLAYEQYF. The CDR3 DNA reads TGTGCCAGCAGCTTAGCGGGAGGGCTTGCTTACGAGCAGTACTTC.

In the case of this clonotype: A read error may account for a junction end that differs from germline. The rearrangement links TRBV6-5 to TRBJ2-1; D ambiguous. This CDR3 has 13 amino acids. Germline loops: CDR1 MNHEY, CDR2 SVGAGI. For the CDR3, the DNA is TGTGCCGGCAGCTACGATGGGGTCGACGAGCAGTTCTTC. Residues: CAGSYDGVDEQFF.